This paragraph covers one T cell receptor (beta chain) sequence. Using immunoSEQ multiplex PCR, the repertoire was profiled, and TCRdb retains in-frame clones only, with some absent. The repertoire includes roughly 93,000 clones, roughly nine tenths of them detected once, and approximately 1.5% sits in the top ten. The record originates from a study of OX40 agonist ivuxolimab in advanced cancers. Across the whole study: The drug used for patients, ivuxolimab, was an agonistic anti-OX40 (CD134) antibody. In this trial design, patients received ivuxolimab intravenously at 0.01 to 10 mg/kg every 2 weeks. Eligibility admitted prior anti-PD-1, anti-PD-L1 or anti-CTLA-4 therapy; about 40% had some.

Systemic immunosuppression or a history of autoimmune disease excluded patients. The clonotype comes from an adult with an advanced solid tumor such as melanoma, head and neck, liver or kidney cancer. The specimen was CD4+ or CD8+ T cells sorted from blood, collected in a trial of the OX40 agonist ivuxolimab.

The CDR3 protein is CAWGDGAQETQYF. The CDR3 DNA reads TGTGCCTGGGGTGACGGGGCCCAAGAGACCCAGTACTTC. This chain connects TRBV30 to TRBJ2-5; D tentatively reads TRBD1 or TRBD2 (5 bases each). V lost 5 bases and J lost 1, with 11 bases in between. The length of the CDR3 is 13 residues. CDR1 and CDR2 from the germline V gene are GTSNPN and SVGIG (reference sequence).